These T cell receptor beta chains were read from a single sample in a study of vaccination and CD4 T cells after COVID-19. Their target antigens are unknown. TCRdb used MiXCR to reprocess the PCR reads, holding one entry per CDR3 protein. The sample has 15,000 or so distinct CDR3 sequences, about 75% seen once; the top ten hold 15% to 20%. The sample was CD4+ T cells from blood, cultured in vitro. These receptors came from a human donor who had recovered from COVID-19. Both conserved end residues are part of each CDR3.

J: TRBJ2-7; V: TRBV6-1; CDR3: CASRRGHSYEQYF
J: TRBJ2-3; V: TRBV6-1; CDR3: CASSEAGQGTDTQYF
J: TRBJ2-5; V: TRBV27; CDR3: CASSLSTGETQYF
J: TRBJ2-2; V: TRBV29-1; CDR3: CSVSHTGTVNTGELFF
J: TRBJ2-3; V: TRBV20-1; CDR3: CSARRDTQYF
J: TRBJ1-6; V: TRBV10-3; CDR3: CAISEGVRDSPLHF
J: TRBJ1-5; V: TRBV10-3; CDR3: CAISESRGGNQPQHF
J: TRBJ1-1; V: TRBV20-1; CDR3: CSADARGGGTEAFF
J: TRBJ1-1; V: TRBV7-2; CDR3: CASSLSWNTEAFF
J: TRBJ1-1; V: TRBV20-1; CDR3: CSARVFRDRVYNTEAFF
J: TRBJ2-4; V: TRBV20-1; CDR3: CSPQGAQNIQYF
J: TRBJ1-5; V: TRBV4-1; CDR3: CASSTPGHSNQPQHF
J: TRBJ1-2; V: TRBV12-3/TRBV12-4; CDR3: CASRSIRDSHYGYTF
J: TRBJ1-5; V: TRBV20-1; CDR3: CSAREHSNQPQHF
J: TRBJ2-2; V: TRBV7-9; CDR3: CASSYLAGGRATGELFF
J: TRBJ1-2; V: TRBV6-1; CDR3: CASSEDRGLGGYTF
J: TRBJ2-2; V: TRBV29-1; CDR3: CSVGVPVNTGELFF
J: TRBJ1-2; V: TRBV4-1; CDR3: CASSQVGQGSYGYTF
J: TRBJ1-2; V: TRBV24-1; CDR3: CATSERTNYGYTF
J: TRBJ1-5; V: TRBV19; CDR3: CASSVPGDSNQPQHF
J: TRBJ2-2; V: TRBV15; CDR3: CATSTSFRTSGRRGTGELFF
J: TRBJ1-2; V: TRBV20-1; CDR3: CSAGGGQRGANYGYTF
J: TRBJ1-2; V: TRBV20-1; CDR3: CSARSAYGYTF
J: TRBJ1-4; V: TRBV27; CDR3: CASRLGQAAGEKLFF
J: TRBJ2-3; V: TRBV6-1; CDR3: CASSRGLAGDTQYF
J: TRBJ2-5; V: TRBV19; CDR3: CASSIAAGLQETQYF
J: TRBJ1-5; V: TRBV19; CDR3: CASCSGTGAISNQPQHF
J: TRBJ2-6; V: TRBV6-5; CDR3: CASSYRVGGANVLTF
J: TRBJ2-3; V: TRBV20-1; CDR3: CSASGQGGGRSADTQYF
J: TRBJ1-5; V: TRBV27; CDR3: CASSRAGTGERPQHF
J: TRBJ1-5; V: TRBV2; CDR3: CASSGSTSNQPQHF
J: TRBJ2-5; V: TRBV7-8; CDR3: CASSYGTGFGETQYF
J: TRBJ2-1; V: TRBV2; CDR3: CASSARGDNEQFF
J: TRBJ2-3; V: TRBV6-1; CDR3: CASKKASWDTQYF
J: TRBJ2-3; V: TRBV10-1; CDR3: CASSRTSGDTDTQYF
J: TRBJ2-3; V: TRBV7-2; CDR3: CASSLDRTSTDTQYF
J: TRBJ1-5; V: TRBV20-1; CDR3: CSAGTQGYSNQPQHF
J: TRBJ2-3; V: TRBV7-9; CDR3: CASSLNSRTSTDTQYF
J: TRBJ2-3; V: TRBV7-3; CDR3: CASSSGRVTDTQYF
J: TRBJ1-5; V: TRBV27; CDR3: CASSLVQPSLQPQHF
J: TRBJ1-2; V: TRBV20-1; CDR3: CSAFRDTQDYGYTF
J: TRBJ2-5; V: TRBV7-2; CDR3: CASSPEGRQETQYF
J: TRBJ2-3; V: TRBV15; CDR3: CATSRDRASGVSTDTQYF
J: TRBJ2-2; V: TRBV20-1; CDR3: CSAILQGGGNTGELFF
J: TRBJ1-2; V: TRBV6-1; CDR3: CASSEGGLGFYGYTF
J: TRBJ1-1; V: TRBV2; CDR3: CASSDYENTEAFF
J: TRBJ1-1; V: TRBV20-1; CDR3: CSSIKNTEAFF
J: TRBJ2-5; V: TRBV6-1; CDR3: CASRAGLAGAGGQETQYF
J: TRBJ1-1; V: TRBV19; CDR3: CASSPDWNTEAFF
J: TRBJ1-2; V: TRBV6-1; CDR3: CASTKDVGGYGYTF